Listed here is a single TCR beta chain. The antigen remains undetermined. Trimming cost V 9 bases and J 1 base; bases outside gene matches: 6. CDR1 is MNHEY and CDR2 is SVGAGI in the germline V gene. The CDR3 totals 14 residues. These data belong to a study of cytomegalovirus exposure and HLA in healthy donors. Whole-study results and caveats: 164 TCR beta chains were listed as cytomegalovirus-associated. As a later analysis showed, a missense DCLRE1C variant was linked to trimming of TCR beta V- and J-genes. The authors assumed roughly uniform sequencing depth across donors for presence/absence analyses.

Amplification used 60 Vbeta primers and 13 Jbeta primers. Generated by immunoSEQ multiplex PCR, the TCRdb table keeps only in-frame clones and is missing some. The sample includes 300,000 or so clones, roughly 81% of them seen just once. The chain recombines TRBV6-5 with TRBJ1-2, with TRBD1 matching 9 bases. The sample was PBMCs. This receptor was identified in a middle-aged woman in good health and CMV-seropositive. The CDR3 loop reads CASSGTGNNYGYTF. CDR3 in DNA: TGTGCCAGTAGCGGGACAGGGAATAACTATGGCTACACCTTC.